A single sample gave rise to the 23 T cell receptor beta chains below, sequenced in a study of neurological immune-mediated disorders. TCRdb ran MiXCR on the 5' RACE reads and lists one entry per CDR3 protein. The sample gives 23,000 or so distinct CDR3 sequences, approximately 13% of which show up once; around 13% is in the top ten. What was sequenced was PBMCs. Receptors originate from a woman aged 55-70 years with HTLV-1-associated myelopathy (HAM/TSP).

This clonotype was seen at least ten times. The V call is TRBV5-1, the J call TRBJ1-1; D remains unclear. This CDR3 has 14 amino acids. From germline, CDR1 is SGHRS and CDR2 YFSETQ. Trimming took 1 base from V and 1 from J, leaving 8 bases between them. The CDR3 loop reads CASSLSAGNTEAFF. In nucleotides, the CDR3 is TGCGCCAGCAGCTTGTCTGCCGGGAACACTGAAGCTTTCTTT.

The table lists this clonotype with many counts. This chain joins TRBV5-1 and TRBJ2-7, with 7 bases matching TRBD2. CDR3 length equals 17 residues. The germline V gene has CDR1 SGHRS and CDR2 YFSETQ. Trimming at V came to 0 bases and at J to 0 bases, leaving 9 bases not matched to a gene. The CDR3 DNA is TGCGCCAGCAGCTTGGGGCTTAGCGGGCCCCGCTCCTACGAGCAGTACTTC. Encoded protein: CASSLGLSGPRSYEQYF.

This clonotype was seen at least ten times. The chain combines TRBV10-3 with TRBJ2-7, with D possibly TRBD1 on 6 matching bases. Germline V CDR1 and CDR2: ENHRY, SYGVKD. Trimming left V 3 bases short and J 3 bases short, with 15 bases between. This CDR3 comprises 15 residues. As DNA, the CDR3 is TGTGCCATCAGTGAACTGACGGACAGTCTCTACGAGCAGTACTTC. This codes for CAISELTDSLYEQYF.

This clonotype was seen ten or more times. V and J are TRBV7-2 and TRBJ1-1; 8 bases align to TRBD1. This CDR3 is 16 amino acids long. The V segment lost 1 base and the J segment 4 bases; nucleotides outside the gene matches: 8. Germline V CDR1 and CDR2: SGHTA, FQGNSA. The CDR3: CASSLGGTGWTTEAFF. The DNA of the CDR3 is TGTGCCAGCAGCTTAGGGGGGACAGGCTGGACCACTGAAGCTTTCTTT. Based on the CDR3 plus reference TRBV7-2 and TRBJ1-1, the full variable domain is GAGVSQSPSNKVTEKGKDVELRCDPISGHTALYWYRQSLGQGLEFLIYFQGNSAPDKSGLPSDRFSAERTGGSVSTLTIQRTQQEDSAVYLCASSLGGTGWTTEAFFGQGTRLTVV.

This clonotype occurred many times. This could be a read error, since a much larger clone is one nucleotide away. This chain connects TRBV7-8 to TRBJ2-7; TRBD2 matches 7 bases. The V gene's germline CDR1 is SGHVS and CDR2 FQNEAQ. The CDR3 runs 16 residues. Trimming at V came to 0 bases and at J to 0 bases, leaving 5 bases not matched to a gene. CDR3 DNA: TGTGCCAGCAGCTTAGCGGCGGGGGTGAGCTCCTACGAGCAGTACTTC. Translating it yields CASSLAAGVSSYEQYF.

The sample holds many counts of this clonotype. The chain uses TRBV7-2 and TRBJ2-3; D is ambiguous. Trimming removed 0 bases at V and 3 bases at J, with 7 bases between. This CDR3 is built from 14 residues. Germline lookup yields CDR1 SGHTA and CDR2 FQGNSA. The CDR3 sequence: CASSLASRTDTQYF. CDR3 sequence (DNA): TGTGCCAGCAGCTTAGCCTCTAGAACAGATACGCAGTATTTT.

This clonotype was observed at least ten times. The chain combines TRBV6-6 with TRBJ1-5, with D unclear. The CDR3 consists of 14 residues. V was clipped by 0 bases and J by 4 bases, with 7 bases between them. Germline CDR1 and CDR2: MNHNY and SVGAGI (reference sequence). The chain's CDR3 is CASSYSRANQPQHF. DNA of the CDR3: TGTGCCAGCAGTTACTCGAGGGCTAATCAGCCCCAGCATTTT.

This clonotype was recorded at least ten times. The V gene is TRBV20-1, the J gene TRBJ1-5; D uncertain. Trimming shortened V by 3 bases and J by 3 bases, and 6 bases separated the two germline ends. Germline values: CDR1 DFQATT, CDR2 SNEGSKA (reference sequence). The CDR3 totals 12 residues. The CDR3 region is CSARPPNQPQHF. CDR3 sequence (DNA): TGCAGTGCTAGGCCCCCCAATCAGCCCCAGCATTTT.

This clonotype has at least ten counts. A much larger clonotype is one base distant, so this may be a read error. V and J are TRBV6-1 and TRBJ2-7; 8 bases are a match to TRBD2. Germline CDR1 reads MNHNS; CDR2 reads SASEGT. The J segment lost 8 bases and the V segment lost 1 base, leaving 7 bases of the junction unmatched. This CDR3 region has 14 residues. In DNA, the CDR3 is TGTGCCAGCAGTGAAGACGGGAGGGGATACAAGCAGTACTTC. As protein: CASSEDGRGYKQYF.

This clonotype occurred many times. The chain recombines TRBV7-2 with TRBJ2-2, with 7 nucleotides matching TRBD1. This CDR3 has 15 amino acids. The junction had 4 bases not matched to a gene; V was cut back by 5 bases and J by 1 base. Per germline, CDR1 SGHTA and CDR2 FQGNSA. CDR3 coding DNA: TGTGCCAGCAGCCGGGACAGCCGGAACACCGGGGAGCTGTTTTTT. As protein: CASSRDSRNTGELFF.

This clonotype was seen many times. The rearrangement uses TRBV29-1 and TRBJ2-1, with a tentative D call TRBD2 (6 bases). Trimming removed 3 bases from V and 6 bases from J, with 18 bases in between. Germline V CDR1 and CDR2: SQVTM, ANQGSEA. This CDR3 has 15 residues. The CDR3 reads CSVEGGARPLNEQFF. The CDR3 DNA is TGCAGCGTTGAGGGCGGGGCTAGACCTCTCAATGAGCAGTTCTTC.

This clonotype showed up many times. The chain joins TRBV5-1 to TRBJ2-2; TRBD1 aligns across 9 bases. The V segment lost 4 bases and the J segment 7 bases; nucleotides outside the gene matches: 8. Germline V gene data show CDR1 as SGHRS and CDR2 as YFSETQ. The CDR3 covers 15 residues. CDR3 DNA sequence: TGCGCCAGCAGCCCACAGGGGGCGCGGAACGGGGAGCTGTTTTTT. This encodes CASSPQGARNGELFF. Full variable domain (rest looked up from reference TRBV5-1 and TRBJ2-2): KAGVTQTPRYLIKTRGQQVTLSCSPISGHRSVSWYQQTPGQGLQFLFEYFSETQRNKGNFPGRFSGRQFSNSRSEMNVSTLELGDSALYLCASSPQGARNGELFFGEGSRLTVL.

This clonotype is termed medium-sized. This chain joins TRBV20-1 and TRBJ1-2; D uncertain. The germline gives CDR1 DFQATT, CDR2 SNEGSKA (reference sequence). V was trimmed by 5 bases and J by 4 bases, leaving 8 bases between them. The CDR3 extends over 11 amino acids. The CDR3 coding sequence is TGCAGTGCTGGCCCCATCTATGGCTACACCTTC. This sequence encodes CSAGPIYGYTF.

This clonotype was counted many times. The chain carries TRBV20-1 and TRBJ2-5; 11 nucleotides agree with TRBD2. CDR1 DFQATT and CDR2 SNEGSKA come from the germline V gene (reference sequence). V lost 6 bases, J lost 3 bases, and 9 bases stayed unmatched. CDR3 length: 15 amino acids. CDR3 protein: CSANLAGGREETQYF. CDR3 DNA: TGCAGTGCAAACCTAGCGGGAGGACGTGAAGAGACCCAGTACTTC.

This clonotype was recorded at least ten times. The chain is built from TRBV21-1 and TRBJ2-7; the table calls TRBD1, which could not be checked here. TRBV21-1 is shown as a pseudogene. The CDR3 is made up of 13 amino acids. CDR3 in amino acids: CASSKGTGSEQYF. CDR3 bases: TGTGCCAGCAGCAAAGGGACAGGGAGCGAGCAGTACTTC.

This clonotype was recorded at least ten times. This chain joins TRBV5-6 and TRBJ2-2; 9 nucleotides agree with TRBD2. The J segment lost 1 base and the V segment lost 4 bases, leaving 5 bases of the junction unmatched. CDR3 length: 16 amino acids. The V gene's germline CDR1 is SGHDT and CDR2 YYEEEE. The CDR3 loop is CASSRKLAGNTGELFF. In DNA, the CDR3 is TGTGCCAGCAGCCGAAAACTAGCGGGGAACACCGGGGAGCTGTTTTTT.

This clonotype was seen repeatedly, ten times or more. V usage is TRBV5-1 and J usage is TRBJ2-5; no definite D call. This CDR3 spans 15 amino acids. V lost 2 bases to trimming and J lost 5 bases, with 16 bases between them. Germline lookup yields CDR1 SGHRS and CDR2 YFSETQ. The CDR3, as DNA: TGCGCCAGCAGCTTCTCGAGGTCAGACGGGGAGACCCAGTACTTC. Translating gives CASSFSRSDGETQYF.

By frequency in the sample, this clonotype is medium-sized. This chain links TRBV24-1 with TRBJ2-3; D is unclear. The CDR3 spans 14 residues. The V end was cut by 4 bases, the J end by 2 bases, with 9 bases between. CDR1 is KGHDR and CDR2 is SFDVKD in the germline V gene. CDR3: CATSDAAFTDTQYF. The CDR3 DNA follows: TGTGCCACCAGTGACGCTGCCTTCACAGATACGCAGTATTTT.

This chain joins TRBV4-2 and TRBJ2-1; D is ambiguous. Trimming removed 1 base from V and 0 bases from J, with 10 bases in between. This CDR3 contains 16 residues. In germline, CDR1 is LGHNA, CDR2 YNFKEQ. The CDR3 is CASSQVVSYSYNEQFF. The CDR3 bases are TGTGCCAGCAGCCAAGTAGTCAGTTACTCCTACAATGAGCAGTTCTTC.

The sample holds a few counts of this clonotype. The CDR3 DNA reads as TGCAGCGTTTCAAAGCCTTCTAGCCCGATGAACACTGAAGCTTTCTTT. Protein product: CSVSKPSSPMNTEAFF. The chain is built from TRBV29-1 and TRBJ1-1, with no clear D. Germline V CDR1 and CDR2: SQVTM, ANQGSEA. V was pared by 5 bases and J by 0 bases, with 19 bases between. This CDR3 region has 16 residues.

The table lists this clonotype with many counts. The gene calls are TRBV20-1 and TRBJ2-3, with D possibly being TRBD2 (6 bases). Germline CDR1 and CDR2: DFQATT and SNEGSKA (reference sequence). There are 17 residues in the CDR3. Trimming left V 5 bases short and J 0 bases short, with 21 bases between. The CDR3 here is CSAAGPPRSGSTDTQYF. CDR3 bases: TGCAGTGCTGCCGGGCCACCCAGAAGCGGGAGCACAGATACGCAGTATTTT.

At least ten counts were recorded for this clonotype. The V gene is TRBV5-1, the J gene TRBJ2-3, with a weak D call TRBD2 (5 bases). V was clipped by 1 base and J by 2 bases, with 8 bases between them. Germline CDR1 reads SGHRS; CDR2 reads YFSETQ. This CDR3 spans 14 amino acids. CDR3 sequence reads: CASSLTGYTDTQYF. CDR3 in DNA: TGCGCCAGCAGCTTGACGGGGTACACAGATACGCAGTATTTT. Based on the CDR3 plus reference TRBV5-1 and TRBJ2-3, the full variable domain is KAGVTQTPRYLIKTRGQQVTLSCSPISGHRSVSWYQQTPGQGLQFLFEYFSETQRNKGNFPGRFSGRQFSNSRSEMNVSTLELGDSALYLCASSLTGYTDTQYFGPGTRLTVL.

This clonotype was picked up a small number of times. The V and J genes are TRBV10-3 and TRBJ2-1; possible D gene TRBD2, 8 bases. The length of the CDR3 is 14 residues. The germline V gene has CDR1 ENHRY and CDR2 SYGVKD. V lost 10 bases, J lost 4 bases, and 17 bases lay in between. CDR3 sequence: CATRGAGGYNEQFF. DNA for the CDR3: TGTGCCACCAGGGGGGCGGGGGGATACAATGAGCAGTTCTTC.